Below, 11 T cell receptor beta chains from the same sample are listed, as sequenced in a study of blood T cell repertoires in COVID-19. The method was immunoSEQ multiplex PCR; TCRdb's version includes in-frame clones alone and lacks a portion of them. The sample comprises over 100,000 clones, roughly three quarters of which are singletons, and less than 2.5% rests with the top ten. Source material: peripheral blood. These receptors originate from a woman in her seventies with acute or convalescent COVID-19.

The chain has TRBV7-6 and TRBJ2-5, with 8 nucleotides matching TRBD1. This CDR3 is 16 amino acids long. With V trimmed by 5 bases and J by 7 bases, 15 bases remained unmatched. Germline CDR1 is SGHVS and CDR2 is FNYEAQ. This CDR3 is CASSPSVAGGSGTQYF. DNA for the CDR3: TGTGCCAGCAGCCCCTCGGTAGCAGGGGGCTCGGGGACCCAGTACTTC.

The count of this clone is one. The chain combines TRBV7-2 with TRBJ2-4, with 12 nucleotides matching TRBD1. Per the germline V gene, CDR1 is SGHTA and CDR2 is FQGNSA. The CDR3 consists of 19 residues. V lost 5 bases to trimming and J lost 0 bases; unmatched junction nucleotides: 11. In DNA, the CDR3 is TGTGCCAGCAGCATGGGACAGGGGGCGCAGTGGGGAGCCAAAAACATTCAGTACTTC. This encodes CASSMGQGAQWGAKNIQYF.

To note about this clone: A much larger clone lies one base from this, so it may be a read error. The chain links TRBV7-9 to TRBJ2-1, with no clear D. V dropped 5 bases and J dropped 4 bases, with 3 bases sitting between them. Per germline, CDR1 SEHNR and CDR2 FQNEAQ (reference sequence). The CDR3 runs to 11 residues. The CDR3 protein is CASSAYNEQFF. DNA for the CDR3: TGTGCCAGCAGCGCGTACAATGAGCAGTTCTTC.

The chain recombines TRBV19 with TRBJ1-1, with 9 bases lining up with TRBD1. V dropped 7 bases and J dropped 5; count of bases not matched to a gene: 14. The CDR3 runs to 16 residues. Per germline, CDR1 LNHDA and CDR2 SQIVND (reference sequence). Written as DNA, the CDR3 is TGTGCCAGTATAGCGGGACAGGGACAAAAAACGACTGAAGCTTTCTTT. Its protein product is CASIAGQGQKTTEAFF. The full variable domain, with the rest looked up from reference TRBV19 and TRBJ1-1, is DGGITQSPKYLFRKEGQNVTLSCEQNLNHDAMYWYRQDPGQGLRLIYYSQIVNDFQKGDIAEGYSVSREKKESFPLTVTSAQKNPTAFYLCASIAGQGQKTTEAFFGQGTRLTVV.

The chain is built from TRBV9 and TRBJ2-1; perhaps TRBD2 as D (6 bases). The CDR3 loop spans 14 amino acids. The germline V gene encodes CDR1 SGDLS and CDR2 YYNGEE. The V and J ends lost 6 bases and 6 bases respectively, with 16 bases between them. The CDR3 region has the DNA TGTGCCAGCACCGGACCGCGGGAAGGCAATGAGCAGTTCTTC. Protein product: CASTGPREGNEQFF.

The chain uses TRBV3-1 (or the pseudogene TRBV3-2) and TRBJ2-7; D gene unclear. Germline loops: CDR1 LGHDT, CDR2 YNNKEL (reference sequence). V was pared by 2 bases and J by 0 bases, with 8 bases between. The CDR3 is 14 amino acids. The CDR3 bases are TGTGCCAGCAGCCAAATGGGCAGCTCCTACGAGCAGTACTTC. Protein sequence: CASSQMGSSYEQYF.

This clone was detected only a few times. The chain employs TRBV29-1 and TRBJ1-1; D is possibly TRBD1 (5 bases). Trimming cost V 7 bases and J 0 bases, with 15 bases left between them. The CDR3 has 14 amino acids. Per the germline V gene, CDR1 is SQVTM and CDR2 is ANQGSEA. The chain's CDR3 is CSARFRALNTEAFF. The CDR3 nucleotides read TGCAGCGCCCGATTCAGGGCCCTGAACACTGAAGCTTTCTTT.

The chain has TRBV10-1 and TRBJ1-1; D is ambiguous. The germline gives CDR1 WNHNN, CDR2 SYGVQD (reference sequence). Trimming removed 1 base from V and 6 bases from J, with 9 bases in between. The CDR3 runs 13 residues. The CDR3 DNA sequence: TGCGCCAGCAGTGAGTTGGGCAGGCCTGAAGCTTTCTTT. This encodes CASSELGRPEAFF.

Details on this clone: A read error is possible here, since a much larger clone lies one base away. The V gene is TRBV19, the J gene TRBJ2-2; 8 bases are shared with TRBD2. The CDR3 spans 16 residues. V shed 7 bases and J 4 bases; nucleotides not matched to a gene: 11. In germline, CDR1 is LNHDA, CDR2 SQIVND (reference sequence). The CDR3 loop reads CASKRKSGSVTGELFF. CDR3 nucleotides: TGTGCCAGTAAGAGAAAAAGCGGGAGTGTCACCGGGGAGCTGTTTTTT.

At least ten counts were recorded for this clone. The chain employs TRBV7-9 and TRBJ2-5, with D perhaps matching TRBD1 (6 bases). The CDR3 contains 16 residues. Trimming shortened V by 5 bases and J by 1 base, and 17 bases separated the two germline ends. The germline CDR1 and CDR2 sequences are SEHNR and FQNEAQ (reference sequence). Written as DNA, the CDR3 is TGTGCCAGCAGCCCTAGTTTGACAGGAGCCCAAGAGACCCAGTACTTC. Translating gives CASSPSLTGAQETQYF.

V usage is TRBV7-2 and J usage is TRBJ2-3; D ambiguous. This CDR3 is built from 14 residues. V gave up 1 base and J gave up 2 bases, with 7 bases separating them. Germline CDR1 and CDR2: SGHTA and FQGNSA. The CDR3 DNA reads TGTGCCAGCAGCTTAGAACAGATCACAGATACGCAGTATTTT. Its protein product is CASSLEQITDTQYF. Together with reference TRBV7-2 and TRBJ2-3, the CDR3 gives the full variable domain: GAGVSQSPSNKVTEKGKDVELRCDPISGHTALYWYRQSLGQGLEFLIYFQGNSAPDKSGLPSDRFSAERTGGSVSTLTIQRTQQEDSAVYLCASSLEQITDTQYFGPGTRLTVL.